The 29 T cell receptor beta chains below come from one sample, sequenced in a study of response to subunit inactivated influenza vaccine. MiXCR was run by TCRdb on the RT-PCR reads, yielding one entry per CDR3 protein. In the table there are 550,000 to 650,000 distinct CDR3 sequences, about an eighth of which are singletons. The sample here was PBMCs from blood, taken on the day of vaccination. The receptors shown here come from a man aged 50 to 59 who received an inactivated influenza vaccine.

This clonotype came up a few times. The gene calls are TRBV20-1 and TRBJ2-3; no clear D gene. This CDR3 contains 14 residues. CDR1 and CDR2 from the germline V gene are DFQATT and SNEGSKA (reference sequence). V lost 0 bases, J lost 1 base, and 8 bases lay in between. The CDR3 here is CSAREPKGTDTQYF. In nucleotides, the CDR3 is TGCAGTGCTAGAGAACCGAAAGGCACAGATACGCAGTATTTT.

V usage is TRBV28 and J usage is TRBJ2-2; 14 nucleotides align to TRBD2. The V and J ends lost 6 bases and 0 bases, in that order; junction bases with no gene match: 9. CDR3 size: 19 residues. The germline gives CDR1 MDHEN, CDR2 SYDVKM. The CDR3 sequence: CASRLRTSGRMTNTGELFF. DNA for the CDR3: TGTGCCAGCAGACTGAGGACTAGCGGGAGGATGACGAACACCGGGGAGCTGTTTTTT.

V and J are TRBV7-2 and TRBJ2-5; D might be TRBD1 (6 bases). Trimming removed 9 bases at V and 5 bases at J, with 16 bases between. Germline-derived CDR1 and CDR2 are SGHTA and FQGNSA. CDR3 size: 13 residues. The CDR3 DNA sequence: TGTGCCAGGAGCGTACAGGGTTTGGAGACCCAGTACTTC. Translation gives CARSVQGLETQYF.

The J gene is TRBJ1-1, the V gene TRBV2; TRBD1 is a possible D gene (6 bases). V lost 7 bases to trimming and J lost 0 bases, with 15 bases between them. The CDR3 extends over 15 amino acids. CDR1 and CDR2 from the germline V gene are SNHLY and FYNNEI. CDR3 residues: CASMKQGGLNTEAFF. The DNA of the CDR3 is TGTGCCAGCATGAAACAGGGCGGTTTGAACACTGAAGCTTTCTTT.

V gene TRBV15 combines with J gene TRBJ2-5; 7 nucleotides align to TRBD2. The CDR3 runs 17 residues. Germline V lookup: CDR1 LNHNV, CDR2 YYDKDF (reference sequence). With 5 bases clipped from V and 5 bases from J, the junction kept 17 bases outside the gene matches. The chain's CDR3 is CATSDQSGAVPPETQYF. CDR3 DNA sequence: TGTGCCACCAGCGACCAGAGCGGGGCAGTCCCCCCGGAGACCCAGTACTTC.

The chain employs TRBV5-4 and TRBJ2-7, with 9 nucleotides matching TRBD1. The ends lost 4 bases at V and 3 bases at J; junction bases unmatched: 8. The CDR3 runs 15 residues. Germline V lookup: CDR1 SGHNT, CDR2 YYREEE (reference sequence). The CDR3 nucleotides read TGTGCCAGCAGCGCGGACAGGGGATCGGGCTACGAGCAGTACTTC. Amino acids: CASSADRGSGYEQYF.

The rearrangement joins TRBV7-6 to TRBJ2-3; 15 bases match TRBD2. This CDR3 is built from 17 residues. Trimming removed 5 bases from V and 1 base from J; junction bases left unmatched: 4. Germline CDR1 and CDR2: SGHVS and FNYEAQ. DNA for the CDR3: TGTGCCAGCAGCGCGGGACTAGCGGGGGGTGGCACAGATACGCAGTATTTT. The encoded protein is CASSAGLAGGGTDTQYF.

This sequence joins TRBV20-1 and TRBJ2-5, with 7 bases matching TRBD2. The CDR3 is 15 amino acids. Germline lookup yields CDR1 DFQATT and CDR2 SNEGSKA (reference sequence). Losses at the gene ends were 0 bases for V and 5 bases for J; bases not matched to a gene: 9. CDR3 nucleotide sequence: TGCAGTGCTAGAGACGGGACTCGGCGGGGGGAGACCCAGTACTTC. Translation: CSARDGTRRGETQYF.

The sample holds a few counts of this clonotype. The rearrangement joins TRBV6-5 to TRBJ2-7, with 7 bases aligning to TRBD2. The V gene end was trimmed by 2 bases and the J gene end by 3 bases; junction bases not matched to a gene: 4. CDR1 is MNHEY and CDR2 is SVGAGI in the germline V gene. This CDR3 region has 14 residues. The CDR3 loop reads CASSYQGLNYEQYF. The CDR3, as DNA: TGTGCCAGCAGTTACCAGGGACTAAACTACGAGCAGTACTTC.

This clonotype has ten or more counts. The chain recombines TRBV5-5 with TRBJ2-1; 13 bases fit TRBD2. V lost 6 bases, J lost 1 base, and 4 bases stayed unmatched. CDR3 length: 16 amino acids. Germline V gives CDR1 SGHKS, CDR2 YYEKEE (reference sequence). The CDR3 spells CASTGTSGVSYNEQFF. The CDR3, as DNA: TGTGCCAGCACTGGGACTAGCGGGGTTTCCTACAATGAGCAGTTCTTC.

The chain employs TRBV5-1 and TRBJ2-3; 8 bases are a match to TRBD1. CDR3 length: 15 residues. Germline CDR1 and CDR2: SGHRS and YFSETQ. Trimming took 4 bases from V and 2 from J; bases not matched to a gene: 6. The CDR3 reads CASSPWGQDTDTQYF. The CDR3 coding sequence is TGCGCCAGCAGCCCATGGGGACAGGACACAGATACGCAGTATTTT. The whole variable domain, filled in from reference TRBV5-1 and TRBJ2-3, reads KAGVTQTPRYLIKTRGQQVTLSCSPISGHRSVSWYQQTPGQGLQFLFEYFSETQRNKGNFPGRFSGRQFSNSRSEMNVSTLELGDSALYLCASSPWGQDTDTQYFGPGTRLTVL.

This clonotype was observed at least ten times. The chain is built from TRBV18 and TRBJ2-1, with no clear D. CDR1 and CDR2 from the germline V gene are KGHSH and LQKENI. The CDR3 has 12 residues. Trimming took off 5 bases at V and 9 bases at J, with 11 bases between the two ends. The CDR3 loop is CASSGSIGEQFF. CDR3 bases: TGTGCCAGCTCAGGTAGCATAGGTGAGCAGTTCTTC.

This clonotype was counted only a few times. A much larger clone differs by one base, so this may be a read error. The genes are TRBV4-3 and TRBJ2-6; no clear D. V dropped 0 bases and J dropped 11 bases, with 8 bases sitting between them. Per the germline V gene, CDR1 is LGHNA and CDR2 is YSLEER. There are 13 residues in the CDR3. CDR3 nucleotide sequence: TGCGCCAGCAGCCAAGACACCTGGGACGTCCTGACTTTC. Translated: CASSQDTWDVLTF.

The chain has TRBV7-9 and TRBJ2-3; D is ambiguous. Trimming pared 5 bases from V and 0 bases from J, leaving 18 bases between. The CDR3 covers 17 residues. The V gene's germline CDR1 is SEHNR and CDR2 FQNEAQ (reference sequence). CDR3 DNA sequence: TGTGCCAGCAGCCCCCAGAACTTGTGGAAAAGCACAGATACGCAGTATTTT. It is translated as CASSPQNLWKSTDTQYF.

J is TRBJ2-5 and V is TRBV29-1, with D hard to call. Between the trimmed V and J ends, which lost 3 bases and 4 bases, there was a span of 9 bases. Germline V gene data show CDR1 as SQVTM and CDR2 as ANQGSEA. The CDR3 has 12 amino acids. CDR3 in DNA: TGCAGCGTTGACACCTCCCCAGAGACCCAGTACTTC. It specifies CSVDTSPETQYF.

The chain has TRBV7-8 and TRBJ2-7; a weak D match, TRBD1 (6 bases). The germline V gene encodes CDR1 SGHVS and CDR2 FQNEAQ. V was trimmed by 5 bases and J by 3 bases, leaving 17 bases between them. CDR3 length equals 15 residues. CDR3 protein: CASSRQDRYIYEQYF. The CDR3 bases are TGTGCCAGCAGCCGACAAGACAGGTACATCTACGAGCAGTACTTC.

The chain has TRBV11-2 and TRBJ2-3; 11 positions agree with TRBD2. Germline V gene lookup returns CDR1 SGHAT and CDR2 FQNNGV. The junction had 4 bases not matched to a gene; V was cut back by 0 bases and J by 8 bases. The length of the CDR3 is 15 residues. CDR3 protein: CASSLELAGAGTQYF. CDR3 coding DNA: TGTGCCAGCAGCTTAGAACTAGCGGGGGCCGGTACGCAGTATTTT.

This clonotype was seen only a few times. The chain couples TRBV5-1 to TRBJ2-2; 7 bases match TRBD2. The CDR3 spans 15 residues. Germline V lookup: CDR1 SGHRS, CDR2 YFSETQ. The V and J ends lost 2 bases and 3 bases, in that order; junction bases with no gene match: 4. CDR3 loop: CASSLGAGDTGELFF. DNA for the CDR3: TGCGCCAGCAGCTTAGGTGCGGGGGACACCGGGGAGCTGTTTTTT.

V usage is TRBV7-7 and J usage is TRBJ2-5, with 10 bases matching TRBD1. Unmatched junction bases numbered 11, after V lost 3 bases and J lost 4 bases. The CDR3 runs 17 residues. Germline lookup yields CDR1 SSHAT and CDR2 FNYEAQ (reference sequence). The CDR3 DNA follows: TGTGCCAGCAGCTTCTCGACAGGGGGCGAGATTTTAGAGACCCAGTACTTC. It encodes CASSFSTGGEILETQYF.

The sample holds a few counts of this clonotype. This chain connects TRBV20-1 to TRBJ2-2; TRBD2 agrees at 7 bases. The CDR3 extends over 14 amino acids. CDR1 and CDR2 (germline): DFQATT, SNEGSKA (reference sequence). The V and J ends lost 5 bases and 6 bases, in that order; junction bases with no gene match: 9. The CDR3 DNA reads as TGCAGTGCTCCGAGAAGGGGAGGGTCCGGGGAGCTGTTTTTT. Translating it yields CSAPRRGGSGELFF.

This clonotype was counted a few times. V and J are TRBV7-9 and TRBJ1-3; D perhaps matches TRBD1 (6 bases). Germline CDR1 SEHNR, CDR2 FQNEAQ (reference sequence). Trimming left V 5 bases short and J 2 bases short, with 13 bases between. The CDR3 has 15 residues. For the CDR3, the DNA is TGTGCCAGCAGCGCTTCACAGGGAACTGGAAACACCATATATTTT. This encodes CASSASQGTGNTIYF.

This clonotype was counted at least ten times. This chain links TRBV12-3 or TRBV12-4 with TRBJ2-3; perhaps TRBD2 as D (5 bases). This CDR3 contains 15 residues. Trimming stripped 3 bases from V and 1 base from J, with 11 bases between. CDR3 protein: CASSFRGVRTDTQYF. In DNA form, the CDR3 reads TGTGCCAGCAGTTTTCGGGGAGTCCGCACAGATACGCAGTATTTT.

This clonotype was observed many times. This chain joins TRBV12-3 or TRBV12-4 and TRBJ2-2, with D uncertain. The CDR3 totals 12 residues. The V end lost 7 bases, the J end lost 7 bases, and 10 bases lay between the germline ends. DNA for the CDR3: TGTGCCAGCACCTCCCCCGGCGGGGAGCTGTTTTTT. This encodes CASTSPGGELFF.

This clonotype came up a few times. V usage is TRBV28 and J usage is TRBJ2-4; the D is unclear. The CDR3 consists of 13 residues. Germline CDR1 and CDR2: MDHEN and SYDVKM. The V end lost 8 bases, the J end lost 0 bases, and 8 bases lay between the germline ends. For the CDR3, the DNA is TGTGCCAGCGCAGCACTAGCCAAAAACATTCAGTACTTC. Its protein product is CASAALAKNIQYF.

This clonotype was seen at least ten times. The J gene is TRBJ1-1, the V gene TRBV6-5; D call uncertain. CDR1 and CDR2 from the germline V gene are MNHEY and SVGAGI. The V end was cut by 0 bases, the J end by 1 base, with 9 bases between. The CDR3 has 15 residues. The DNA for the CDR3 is TGTGCCAGCAGTTACTCTGCAGAGGCGAACACTGAAGCTTTCTTT. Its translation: CASSYSAEANTEAFF.

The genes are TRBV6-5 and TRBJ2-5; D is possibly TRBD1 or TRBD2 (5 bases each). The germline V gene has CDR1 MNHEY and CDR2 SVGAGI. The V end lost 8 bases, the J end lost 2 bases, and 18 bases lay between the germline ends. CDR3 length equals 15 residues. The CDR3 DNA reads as TGTGCCAGCGGCTACCCGGGACCTTGGCAAGAGACCCAGTACTTC. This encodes CASGYPGPWQETQYF.

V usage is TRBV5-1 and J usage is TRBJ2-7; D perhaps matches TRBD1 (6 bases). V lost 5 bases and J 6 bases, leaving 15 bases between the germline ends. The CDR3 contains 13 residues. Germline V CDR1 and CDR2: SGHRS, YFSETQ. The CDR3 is CASSPGQNFEQYF. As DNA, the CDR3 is TGCGCCAGCAGTCCAGGACAGAACTTCGAGCAGTACTTC.

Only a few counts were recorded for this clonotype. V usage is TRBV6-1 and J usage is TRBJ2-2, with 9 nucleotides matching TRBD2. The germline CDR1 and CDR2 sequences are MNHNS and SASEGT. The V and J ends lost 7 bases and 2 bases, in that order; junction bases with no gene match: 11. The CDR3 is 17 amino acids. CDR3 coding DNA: TGTGCCAGCATTCCGGGACTAGCCGAATATAACACCGGGGAGCTGTTTTTT. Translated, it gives CASIPGLAEYNTGELFF.

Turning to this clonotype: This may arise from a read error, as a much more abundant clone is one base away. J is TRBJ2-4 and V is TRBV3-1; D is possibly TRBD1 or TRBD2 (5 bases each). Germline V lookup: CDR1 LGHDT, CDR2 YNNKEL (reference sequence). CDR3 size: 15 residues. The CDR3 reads CASSLSVGAKNIQCF. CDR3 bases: TGTGCCAGCAGCCTGAGCGTCGGGGCCAAAAACATTCAGTGCTTC.